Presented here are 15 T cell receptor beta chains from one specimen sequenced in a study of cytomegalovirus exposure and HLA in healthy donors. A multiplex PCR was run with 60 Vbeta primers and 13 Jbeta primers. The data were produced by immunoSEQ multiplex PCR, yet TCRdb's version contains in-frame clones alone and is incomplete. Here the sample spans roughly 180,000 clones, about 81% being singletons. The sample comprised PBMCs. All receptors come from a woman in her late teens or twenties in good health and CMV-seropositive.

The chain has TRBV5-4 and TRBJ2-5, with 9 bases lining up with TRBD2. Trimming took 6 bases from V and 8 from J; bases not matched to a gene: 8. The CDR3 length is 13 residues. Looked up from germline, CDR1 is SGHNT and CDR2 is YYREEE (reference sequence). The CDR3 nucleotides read TGTGCCAGCACCCCAGGCGGGGGGGCCACCCAGTACTTC. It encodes CASTPGGGATQYF.

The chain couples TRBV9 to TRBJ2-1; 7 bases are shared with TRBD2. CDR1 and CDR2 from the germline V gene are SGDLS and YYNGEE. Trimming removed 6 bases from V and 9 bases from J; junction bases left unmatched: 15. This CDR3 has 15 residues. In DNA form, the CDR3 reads TGTGCCAGCAACGAGGGACTATTGGGCATTAGTGAGCAGTTCTTC. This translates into CASNEGLLGISEQFF.

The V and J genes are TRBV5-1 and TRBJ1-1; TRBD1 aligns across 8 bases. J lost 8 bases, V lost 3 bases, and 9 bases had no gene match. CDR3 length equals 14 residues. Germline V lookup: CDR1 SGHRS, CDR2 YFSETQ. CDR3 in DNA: TGCGCCAGCAGCTCAGGACAGGGTTTTATAGAAGCTTTCTTT. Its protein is CASSSGQGFIEAFF.

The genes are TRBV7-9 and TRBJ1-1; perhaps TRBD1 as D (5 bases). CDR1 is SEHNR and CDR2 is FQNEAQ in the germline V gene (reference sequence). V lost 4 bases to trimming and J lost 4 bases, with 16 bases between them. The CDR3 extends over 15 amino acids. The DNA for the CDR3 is TGTGCCAGCAGCTCGACAGTGGGGTGGAGCACTGAAGCTTTCTTT. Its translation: CASSSTVGWSTEAFF.

In DNA form, the CDR3 reads TGTGCCAGCAGCTTGGAGGCTAGCGGGGGGTCTTACACCGGGGAGCTGTTTTTT. This translates into CASSLEASGGSYTGELFF. The rearrangement uses TRBV5-4 and TRBJ2-2, with 11 bases fitting TRBD2. Trimming removed 0 bases from V and 3 bases from J; junction bases left unmatched: 7. This CDR3 contains 18 residues. The germline V gene encodes CDR1 SGHNT and CDR2 YYREEE (reference sequence).

The CDR3 DNA reads TGTGCCAGCAGCGTAGTTGCGGGTGTAAACACCATATATTTT. Its translation: CASSVVAGVNTIYF. The V call is TRBV9, the J call TRBJ1-3; D unresolved. The CDR3 covers 14 residues. Germline CDR1 reads SGDLS; CDR2 reads YYNGEE. The V and J ends lost 0 bases and 6 bases respectively, with 10 bases between them.

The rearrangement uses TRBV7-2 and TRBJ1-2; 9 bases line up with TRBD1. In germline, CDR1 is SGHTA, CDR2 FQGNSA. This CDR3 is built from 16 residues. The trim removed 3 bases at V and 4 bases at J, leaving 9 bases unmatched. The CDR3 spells CASSFAGTGKGYGYTF. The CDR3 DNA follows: TGTGCCAGCAGCTTCGCCGGGACAGGGAAGGGCTATGGCTACACCTTC.

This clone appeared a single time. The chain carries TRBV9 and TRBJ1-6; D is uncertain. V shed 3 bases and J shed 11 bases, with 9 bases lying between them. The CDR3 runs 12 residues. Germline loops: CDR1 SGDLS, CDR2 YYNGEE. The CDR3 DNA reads TGTGCCAGCAGCGCGACGGGGACACCCCTCCACTTT. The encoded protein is CASSATGTPLHF.

CDR3 coding DNA: TGTGCCACCAGCAGAGATCCTCAGACAGGGTCCTACAATGAGCAGTTCTTC. Its protein product is CATSRDPQTGSYNEQFF. V gene TRBV15 combines with J gene TRBJ2-1, with 7 bases identical to TRBD1. Germline CDR1 and CDR2: LNHNV and YYDKDF (reference sequence). CDR3 length: 17 amino acids. Trimming removed 0 bases from V and 1 base from J; junction bases left unmatched: 6.

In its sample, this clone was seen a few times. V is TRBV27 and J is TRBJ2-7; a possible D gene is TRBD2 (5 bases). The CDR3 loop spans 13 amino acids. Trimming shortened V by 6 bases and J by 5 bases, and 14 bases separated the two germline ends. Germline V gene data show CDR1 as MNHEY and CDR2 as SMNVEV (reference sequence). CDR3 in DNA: TGTGCCAGCAGATCCCTCCCCGGGGACGAGCAGTACTTC. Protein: CASRSLPGDEQYF.

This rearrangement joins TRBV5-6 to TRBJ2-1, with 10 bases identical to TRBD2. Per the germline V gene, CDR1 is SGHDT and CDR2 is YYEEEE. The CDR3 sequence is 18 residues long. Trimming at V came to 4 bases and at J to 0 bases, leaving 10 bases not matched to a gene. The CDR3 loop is CASSTLAGSLSSYNEQFF. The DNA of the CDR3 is TGTGCCAGCAGCACACTAGCGGGGTCCCTTTCCTCCTACAATGAGCAGTTCTTC.

The DNA of the CDR3 is TGTGCCAGCAGCTCCCTTCCCACAGATACGCAGTATTTT. As protein: CASSSLPTDTQYF. The V gene is TRBV5-8, the J gene TRBJ2-3; D call uncertain. CDR3 length equals 13 residues. V was cut by 3 bases and J by 2 bases, with 7 bases left in between. Germline CDR1 is SGHTS and CDR2 is YDEGEE.

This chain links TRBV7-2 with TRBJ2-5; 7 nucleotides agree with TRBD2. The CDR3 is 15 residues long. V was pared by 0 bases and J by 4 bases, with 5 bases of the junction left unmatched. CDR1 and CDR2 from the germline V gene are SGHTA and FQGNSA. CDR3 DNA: TGTGCCAGCAGCTTAGCAGGACTAGTGGGAGAGACCCAGTACTTC. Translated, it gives CASSLAGLVGETQYF.

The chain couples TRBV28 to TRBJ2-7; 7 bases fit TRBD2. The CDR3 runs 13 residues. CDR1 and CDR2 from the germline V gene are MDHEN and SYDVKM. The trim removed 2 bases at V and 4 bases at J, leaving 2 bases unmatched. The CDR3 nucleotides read TGTGCCAGCAGTTTAACTAGCGAGTACGAGCAGTACTTC. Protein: CASSLTSEYEQYF. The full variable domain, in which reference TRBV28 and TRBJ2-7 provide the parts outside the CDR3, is DVKVTQSSRYLVKRTGEKVFLECVQDMDHENMFWYRQDPGLGLRLIYFSYDVKMKEKGDIPEGYSVSREKKERFSLILESASTNQTSMYLCASSLTSEYEQYFGPGTRLTVT.

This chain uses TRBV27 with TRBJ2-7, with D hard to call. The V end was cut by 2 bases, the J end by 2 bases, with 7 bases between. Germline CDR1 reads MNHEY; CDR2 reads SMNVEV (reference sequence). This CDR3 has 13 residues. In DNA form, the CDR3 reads TGTGCCAGCAGTTTAAGCTCGACCTACGAGCAGTACTTC. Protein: CASSLSSTYEQYF.